Given below is one T cell receptor (beta chain) in context. Per the authors' pipeline: Counts of nucleated cells, estimated from reference gene primer amplification, were obtained. Assay used: immunoSEQ multiplex PCR; TCRdb lists only in-frame clones, some missing. V, J and clone size derive from that table, while D and trimming were established from the DNA sequence. The top ten hold around 13% of the sample, which has some 220,000 clones, 80% seen once. These data come from a study of blood T cell repertoires in COVID-19. Looking at the study overall: COVID-19 samples collected from the United States, Italy and Spain covered acute and convalescent phases. Sources were T cells, B-cell-depleted T cells, or PBMCs; the material itself was cDNA or gDNA.

Looked up from germline, CDR1 is SQVTM and CDR2 is ANQGSEA. The CDR3 extends over 12 amino acids. V was cut by 6 bases and J by 5 bases, with 14 bases left in between. The sequencing input was peripheral blood. This sequence joins TRBV29-1 and TRBJ2-7; D call uncertain. The sequence was obtained from a human donor in a cohort sampled during active COVID-19. The CDR3 coding sequence is TGCAGCGTCTATTCCTCCGTGGACGAGCAGTACTTC. This translates into CSVYSSVDEQYF.